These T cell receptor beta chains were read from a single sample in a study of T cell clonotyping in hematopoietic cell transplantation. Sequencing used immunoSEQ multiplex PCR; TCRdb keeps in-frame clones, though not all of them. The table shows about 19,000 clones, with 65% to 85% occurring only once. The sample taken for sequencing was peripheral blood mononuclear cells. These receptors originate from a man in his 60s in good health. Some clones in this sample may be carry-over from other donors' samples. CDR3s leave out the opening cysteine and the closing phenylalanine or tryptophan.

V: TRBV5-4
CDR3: ASSYDRGLYEQY

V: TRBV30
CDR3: AWSDPPGSNTIY

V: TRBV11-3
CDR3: ASSFQNLNTEAF

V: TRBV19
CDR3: ASSIPSAPGWAKNIQY

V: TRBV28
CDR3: ASSLFDSISPLH

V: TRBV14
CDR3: ASSPWTSTDTQY

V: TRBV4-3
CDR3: ASSPGRTYEQY

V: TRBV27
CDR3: ASSLSPSVGEVEKLF

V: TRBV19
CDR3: ASSSGGASSNQPQH

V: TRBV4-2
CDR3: ASSGGLEVQETQY

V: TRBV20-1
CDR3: SVDSGETQY

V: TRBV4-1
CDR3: ASSQLSGSSYEQY

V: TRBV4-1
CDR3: ASSLGGTDSYEQY

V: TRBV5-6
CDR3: ASRKATGGMWTEAF